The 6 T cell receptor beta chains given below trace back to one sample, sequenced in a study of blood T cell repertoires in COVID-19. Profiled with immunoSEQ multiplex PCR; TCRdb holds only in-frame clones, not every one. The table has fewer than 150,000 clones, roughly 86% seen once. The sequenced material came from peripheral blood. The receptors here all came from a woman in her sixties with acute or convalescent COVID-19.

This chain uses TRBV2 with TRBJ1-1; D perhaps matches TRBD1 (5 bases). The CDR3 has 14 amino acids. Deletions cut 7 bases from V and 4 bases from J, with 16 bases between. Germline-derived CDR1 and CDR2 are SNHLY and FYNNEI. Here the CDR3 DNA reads TGTGCCAGCACCCAGGGCAGGCAGGCCACTGAAGCTTTCTTT. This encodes CASTQGRQATEAFF.

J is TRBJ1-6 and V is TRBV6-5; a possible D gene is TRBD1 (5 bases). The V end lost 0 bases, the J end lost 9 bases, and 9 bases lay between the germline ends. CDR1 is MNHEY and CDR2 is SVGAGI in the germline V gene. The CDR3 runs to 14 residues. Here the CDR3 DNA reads TGTGCCAGCAGTTACTCGGGGCAGCTTTCACCCCTCCACTTT. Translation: CASSYSGQLSPLHF.

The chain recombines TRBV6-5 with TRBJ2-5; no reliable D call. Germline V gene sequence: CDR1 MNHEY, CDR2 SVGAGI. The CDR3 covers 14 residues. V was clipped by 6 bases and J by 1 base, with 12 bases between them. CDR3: CASSFRQVQETQYF. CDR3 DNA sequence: TGTGCCAGCAGCTTTAGACAAGTCCAAGAGACCCAGTACTTC.

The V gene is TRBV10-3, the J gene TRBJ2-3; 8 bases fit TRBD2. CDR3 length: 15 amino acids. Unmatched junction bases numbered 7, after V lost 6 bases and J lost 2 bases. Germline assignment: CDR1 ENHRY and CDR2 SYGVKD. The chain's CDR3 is CAIRGSGIVTDTQYF. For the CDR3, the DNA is TGTGCCATCAGAGGTAGCGGGATAGTCACAGATACGCAGTATTTT.

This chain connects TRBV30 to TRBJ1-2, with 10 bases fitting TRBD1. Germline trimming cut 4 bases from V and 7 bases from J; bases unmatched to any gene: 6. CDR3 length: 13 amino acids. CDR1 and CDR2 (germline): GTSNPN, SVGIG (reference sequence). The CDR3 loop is CAWTGQGNTGYTF. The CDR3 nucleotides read TGTGCCTGGACGGGACAGGGGAATACTGGCTACACCTTC.

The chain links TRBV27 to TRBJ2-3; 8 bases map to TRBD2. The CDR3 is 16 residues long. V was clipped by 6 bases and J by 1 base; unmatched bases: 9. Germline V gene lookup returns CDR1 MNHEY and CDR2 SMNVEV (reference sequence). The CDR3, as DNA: TGTGCCAGCAGGGAGGGAGGACTAGCTGGCACAGATACGCAGTATTTT. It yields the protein CASREGGLAGTDTQYF.